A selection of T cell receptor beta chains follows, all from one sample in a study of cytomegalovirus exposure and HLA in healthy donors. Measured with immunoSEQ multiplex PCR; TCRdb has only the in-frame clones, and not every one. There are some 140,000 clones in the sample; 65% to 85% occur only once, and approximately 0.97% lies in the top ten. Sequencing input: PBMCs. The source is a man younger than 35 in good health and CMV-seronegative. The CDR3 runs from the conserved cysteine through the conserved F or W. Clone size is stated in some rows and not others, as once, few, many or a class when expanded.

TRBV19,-,CASSGGTGGYGYTF
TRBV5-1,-,CASSLVGDLEAYTF
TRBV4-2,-,CASSQGTSYEQYF
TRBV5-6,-,CASSLRRLADEKLFF
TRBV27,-,CASSRRGGVNGYTF
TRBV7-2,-,CASSPSYDKVGGYTF
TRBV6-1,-,CASREGPILTEQYF
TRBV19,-,CASSHPPSGSYEQYF
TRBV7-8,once,CASSLRGWQGYGYTF
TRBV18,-,CASSANRGPDQPQHF
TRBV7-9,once,CASSFPGANYGYTF
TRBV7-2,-,CASSYRLGGNNYGYTF
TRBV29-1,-,CSVDGIASTDTQYF
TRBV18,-,CASSKSTGGGEKLFF
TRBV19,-,CASSIPPRTGHINYGYTF
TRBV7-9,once,CASSLAGTEGIEQFF
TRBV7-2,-,CASSTGTDTQYF
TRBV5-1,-,CASSHIDREETQYF
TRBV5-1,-,CASSPIAGSTDTQYF
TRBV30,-,CAWRRGGNTEAFF
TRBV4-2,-,CASSQDREYEQYF
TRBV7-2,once,CASSLYFRNTIYF
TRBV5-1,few,CASSLEEERPLHF
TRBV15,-,CATSPARDRAGETQYF
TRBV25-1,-,CASSDISGTANEKLFF
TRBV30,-,CAWSAEGSSYNSPLHF
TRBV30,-,CACRGVGELFF
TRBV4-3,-,CASSQDPAARVAEAFF
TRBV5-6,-,CASSLSMAAASTDTQYF
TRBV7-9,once,CASSPQGGTEAFF
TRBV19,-,CASTGTGEGYTF
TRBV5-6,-,CASSLSGREQYF
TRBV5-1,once,CASSPTRTGGDTQYF
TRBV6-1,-,CASSDGQGPYEQYF
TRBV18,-,CASSSTGSEQYF
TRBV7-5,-,CARSGRTPPRQSYNSPLHF
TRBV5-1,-,CASSKAAGRDVSGNTIYF
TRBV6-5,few,CASSSNRAAFF
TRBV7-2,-,CASSSSGGPGELFF
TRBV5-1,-,CASSLGLRYYNSPLHF
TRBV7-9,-,CASSLGTELSDEQFF
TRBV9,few,CASSVADRQPYMNEQFF
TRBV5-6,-,CASRLLRQSYEQYF
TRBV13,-,CASSLGRGRAAEAFF
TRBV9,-,CASSGTTGGTEAFF
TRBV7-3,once,CASSKNSGGLNTGELFF
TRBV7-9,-,CASRPPGLAGATNQETQYF
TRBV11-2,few,CASSSPKTGGGYTF
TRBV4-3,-,CASSPQATGSPLHF